This TCR beta chain is from a study of cytomegalovirus exposure and HLA in healthy donors. Points from the study as a whole: The CMV antigen specificity of three CMV-associated chains was confirmed through in vitro analysis.

Researchers ran the PCR with 60 Vbeta and 13 Jbeta primers. Here immunoSEQ multiplex PCR was the method, and the copy in TCRdb shows in-frame clones only, minus some. Seen here are about 140,000 clones, around a tenth observed once, and the top ten hold approximately 1.8%. Between the trimmed V and J ends, which lost 1 base and 1 base, there was a span of 10 bases. The V gene's germline CDR1 is LGHNA and CDR2 YSLEER. CDR3 size: 16 residues. This clone was counted only a few times. What it recognizes is unknown. The sequence was obtained from a male donor in good health and CMV-seronegative. The sample was PBMCs. The V call is TRBV4-3, the J call TRBJ2-2, with D perhaps TRBD1 (5 bases). The CDR3: CASSQGQGRNTGELFF. DNA for the CDR3: TGCGCCAGCAGCCAAGGTCAGGGTCGGAACACCGGGGAGCTGTTTTTT.